This T cell receptor beta chain came from a study of blood T cell repertoires in COVID-19. This CDR3 has 12 residues. With 8 bases removed from V and 1 base from J, the gap between germline ends came to 9 bases. Profiled with immunoSEQ multiplex PCR; TCRdb holds only in-frame clones, not every one. The top ten clones hold 3% of a sample with under 250,000 clones, approximately 90% of them seen once. The chain employs TRBV12-3 or TRBV12-4 and TRBJ2-7, with D uncertain. This receptor was identified in a man aged 18-30 years with active or convalescent COVID-19. The specimen was peripheral blood. For the CDR3, the DNA is TGTGCCAGCGCTGAGCGATCCTACGAGCAGTACTTC. This sequence encodes CASAERSYEQYF.